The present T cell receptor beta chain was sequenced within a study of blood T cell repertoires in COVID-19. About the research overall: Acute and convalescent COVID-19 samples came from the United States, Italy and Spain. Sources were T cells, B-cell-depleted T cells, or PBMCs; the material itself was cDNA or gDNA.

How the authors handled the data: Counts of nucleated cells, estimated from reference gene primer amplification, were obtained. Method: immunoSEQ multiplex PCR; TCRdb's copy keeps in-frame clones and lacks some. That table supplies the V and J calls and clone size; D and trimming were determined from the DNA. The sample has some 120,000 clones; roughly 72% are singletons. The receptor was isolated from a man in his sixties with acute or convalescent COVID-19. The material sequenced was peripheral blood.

CDR3: CASSQGISGANVLTF. In nucleotides, the CDR3 is TGTGCCAGCAGCCAGGGGATTTCTGGGGCCAACGTCCTGACTTTC. The chain is built from TRBV7-3 and TRBJ2-6; a possible D gene is TRBD1 (6 bases). The CDR3 sequence is 15 residues long. Germline CDR1 is SGHTA and CDR2 is FQGTGA. Trimming left V 5 bases short and J 1 base short, with 9 bases between.